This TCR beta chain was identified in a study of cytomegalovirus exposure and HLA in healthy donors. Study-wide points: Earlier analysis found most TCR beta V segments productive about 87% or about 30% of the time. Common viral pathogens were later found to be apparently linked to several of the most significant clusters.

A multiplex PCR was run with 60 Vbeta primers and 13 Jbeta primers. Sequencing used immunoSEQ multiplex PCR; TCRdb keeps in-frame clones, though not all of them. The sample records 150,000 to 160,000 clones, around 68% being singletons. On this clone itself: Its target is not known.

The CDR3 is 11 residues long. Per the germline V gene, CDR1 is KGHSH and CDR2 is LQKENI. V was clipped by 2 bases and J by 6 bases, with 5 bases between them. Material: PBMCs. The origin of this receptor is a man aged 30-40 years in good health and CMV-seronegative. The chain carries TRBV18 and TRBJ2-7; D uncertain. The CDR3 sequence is CASSPSGEQYF. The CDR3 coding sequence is TGTGCCAGCTCACCATCGGGCGAGCAGTACTTC.